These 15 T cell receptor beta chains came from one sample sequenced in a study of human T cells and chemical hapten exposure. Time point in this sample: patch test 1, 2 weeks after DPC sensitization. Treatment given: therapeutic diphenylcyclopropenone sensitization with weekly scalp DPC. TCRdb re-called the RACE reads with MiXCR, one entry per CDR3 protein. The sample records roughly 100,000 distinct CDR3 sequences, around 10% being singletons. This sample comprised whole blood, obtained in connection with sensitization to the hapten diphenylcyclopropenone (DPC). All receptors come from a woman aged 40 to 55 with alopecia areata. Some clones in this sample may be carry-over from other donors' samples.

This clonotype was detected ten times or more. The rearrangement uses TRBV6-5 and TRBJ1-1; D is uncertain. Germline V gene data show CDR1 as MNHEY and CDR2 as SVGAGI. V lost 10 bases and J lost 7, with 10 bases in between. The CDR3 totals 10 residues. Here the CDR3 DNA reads TGTGCCACAAGACACGGTGAAGCTTTCTTT. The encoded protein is CATRHGEAFF.

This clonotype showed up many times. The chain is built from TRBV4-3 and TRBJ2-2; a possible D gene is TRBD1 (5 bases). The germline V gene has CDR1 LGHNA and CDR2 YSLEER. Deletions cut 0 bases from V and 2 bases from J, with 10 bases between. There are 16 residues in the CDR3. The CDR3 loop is CASSQETGPNTGELFF. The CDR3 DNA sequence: TGCGCCAGCAGCCAAGAAACAGGTCCTAACACCGGGGAGCTGTTTTTT.

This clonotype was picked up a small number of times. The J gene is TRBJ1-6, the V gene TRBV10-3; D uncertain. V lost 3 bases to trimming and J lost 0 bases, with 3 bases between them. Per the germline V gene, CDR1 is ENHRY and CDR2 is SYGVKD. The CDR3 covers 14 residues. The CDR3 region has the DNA TGTGCCATCAGTGACAGCTCCTATAATTCACCCCTCCACTTT. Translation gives CAISDSSYNSPLHF.

The CDR3 region has the DNA TGTGCCAGCAGTCCCCGCCCGGGGAAGGCTGTGTTGAGTACCGGGGAGCTGTTTTTT. Protein: CASSPRPGKAVLSTGELFF. V gene TRBV25-1 combines with J gene TRBJ2-2, with a tentative D call TRBD2 (5 bases). This CDR3 has 19 residues. Trimming pared 5 bases from V and 5 bases from J, leaving 27 bases between. The germline gives CDR1 MGHDK, CDR2 SYGVNS.

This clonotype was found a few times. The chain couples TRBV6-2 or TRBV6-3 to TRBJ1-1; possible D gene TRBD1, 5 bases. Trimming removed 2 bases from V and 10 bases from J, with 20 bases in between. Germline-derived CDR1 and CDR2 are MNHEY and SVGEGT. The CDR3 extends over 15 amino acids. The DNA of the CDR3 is TGTGCCAGCAGTTACCACAACCCAGGGCTTGAGGGAGCTTTCTTT. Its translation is CASSYHNPGLEGAFF.

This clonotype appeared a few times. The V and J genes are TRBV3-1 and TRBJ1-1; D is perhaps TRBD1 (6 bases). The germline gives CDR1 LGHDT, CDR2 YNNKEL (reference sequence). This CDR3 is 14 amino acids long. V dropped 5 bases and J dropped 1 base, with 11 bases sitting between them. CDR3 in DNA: TGTGCCAGCAGCTCCCACAGGGCGAACACTGAAGCTTTCTTT. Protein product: CASSSHRANTEAFF.

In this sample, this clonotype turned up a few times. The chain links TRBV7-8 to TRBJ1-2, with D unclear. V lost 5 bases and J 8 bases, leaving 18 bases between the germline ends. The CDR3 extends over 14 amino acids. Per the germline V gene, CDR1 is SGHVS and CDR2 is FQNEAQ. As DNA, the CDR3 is TGTGCCAGCAGCCCTCCGGGCCTTGTCGGGGGCTACACCTTC. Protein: CASSPPGLVGGYTF.

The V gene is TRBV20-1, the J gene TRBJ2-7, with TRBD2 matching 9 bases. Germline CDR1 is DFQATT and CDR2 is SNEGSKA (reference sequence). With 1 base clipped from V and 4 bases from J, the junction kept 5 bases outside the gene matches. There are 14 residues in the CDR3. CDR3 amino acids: CSARVGSGGYEQYF. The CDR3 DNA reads TGCAGTGCTAGAGTTGGTAGCGGGGGTTACGAGCAGTACTTC.

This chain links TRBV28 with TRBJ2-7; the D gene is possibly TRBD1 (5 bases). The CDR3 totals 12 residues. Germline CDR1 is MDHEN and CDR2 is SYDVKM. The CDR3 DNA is TGTGCTTCGCGACAGACGACCTTGGAGCAGTACTTC. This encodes CASRQTTLEQYF.

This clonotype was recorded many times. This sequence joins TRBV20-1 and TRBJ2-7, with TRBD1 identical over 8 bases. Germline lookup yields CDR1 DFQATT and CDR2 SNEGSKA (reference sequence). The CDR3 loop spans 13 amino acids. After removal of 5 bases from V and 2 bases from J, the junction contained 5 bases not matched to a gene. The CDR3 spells CSAPRTGTYEQYF. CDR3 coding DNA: TGCAGTGCTCCAAGGACAGGGACCTACGAGCAGTACTTC.

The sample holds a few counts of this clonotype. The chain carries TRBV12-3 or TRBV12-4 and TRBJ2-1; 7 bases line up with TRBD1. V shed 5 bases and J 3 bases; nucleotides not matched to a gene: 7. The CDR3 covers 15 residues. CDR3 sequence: CASSPSGQYYNEQFF. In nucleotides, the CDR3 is TGTGCCAGCAGTCCCTCGGGACAGTACTACAATGAGCAGTTCTTC.

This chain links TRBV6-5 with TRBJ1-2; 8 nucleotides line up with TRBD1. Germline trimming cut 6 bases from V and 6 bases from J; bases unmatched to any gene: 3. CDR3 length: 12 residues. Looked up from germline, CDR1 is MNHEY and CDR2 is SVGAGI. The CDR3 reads CASSRGRDGYTF. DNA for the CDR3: TGTGCCAGCAGCAGGGGGCGTGATGGCTACACCTTC.

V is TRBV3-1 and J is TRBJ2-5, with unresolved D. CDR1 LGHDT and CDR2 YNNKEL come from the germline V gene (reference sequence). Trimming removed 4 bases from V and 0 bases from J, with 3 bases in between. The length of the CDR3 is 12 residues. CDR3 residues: CASSLNQETQYF. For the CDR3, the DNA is TGTGCCAGCAGCCTTAACCAAGAGACCCAGTACTTC.

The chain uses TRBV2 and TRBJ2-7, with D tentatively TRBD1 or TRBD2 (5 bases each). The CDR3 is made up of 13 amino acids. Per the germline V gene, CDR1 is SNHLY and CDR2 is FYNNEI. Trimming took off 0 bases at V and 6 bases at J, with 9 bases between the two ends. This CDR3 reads CASSEAVGTEQYF. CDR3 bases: TGTGCCAGCAGTGAAGCTGTCGGGACCGAGCAGTACTTC.

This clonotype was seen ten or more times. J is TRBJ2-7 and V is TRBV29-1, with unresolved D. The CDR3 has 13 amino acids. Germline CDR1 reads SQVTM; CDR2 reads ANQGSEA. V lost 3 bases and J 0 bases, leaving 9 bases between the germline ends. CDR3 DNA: TGCAGCGTTGAGGACGAGAGCTCCTACGAGCAGTACTTC. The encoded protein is CSVEDESSYEQYF.